These T cell receptor beta chains were read from a single sample in a study of shared clonotypes between healthy human individuals. Sequencing used immunoSEQ multiplex PCR; TCRdb keeps in-frame clones, though not all of them. The sample yields 450,000 to 500,000 clones, around 80% seen once. The sequenced sample consisted of PBMCs. These receptors all stem from a woman between 40 and 50 years old in good health. Some clones in this sample may be carry-over from other donors' samples. The CDR3 runs from the conserved cysteine through the conserved F or W. A D gene is named only where the DNA matches it firmly. Size is omitted from some rows. Given values are once, few, many or a class for expanded clones.

d_gene: .; j_gene: TRBJ2-7; v_gene: TRBV6-5; abundance: .; len: 15; CDR3aa: CASSSRSDFHYEQYF; CDR3nt: TGTGCCAGCAGTTCCCGTTCGGACTTCCACTACGAGCAGTACTTC
d_gene: TRBD1; j_gene: TRBJ1-5; v_gene: TRBV4-2; abundance: .; len: 15; CDR3aa: CASSQDGQGNQPQHF; CDR3nt: TGTGCCAGCAGCCAGGACGGACAGGGGAATCAGCCCCAGCATTTT
d_gene: .; j_gene: TRBJ1-1; v_gene: TRBV10-2; abundance: .; len: 15; CDR3aa: CASRGAGDWDTEAFF; CDR3nt: TGCGCCAGCAGGGGAGCAGGGGACTGGGACACTGAAGCTTTCTTT
d_gene: .; j_gene: TRBJ1-4; v_gene: TRBV30; abundance: once; len: 15; CDR3aa: CAWTGDLGANEKLFF; CDR3nt: TGTGCCTGGACCGGGGATTTGGGGGCTAATGAAAAACTGTTTTTT
d_gene: TRBD2; j_gene: TRBJ2-3; v_gene: TRBV28; abundance: few; len: 14; CDR3aa: CASSLHSGRAGQYF; CDR3nt: TGTGCCAGCAGTTTGCATAGCGGGAGGGCCGGGCAGTATTTT
d_gene: .; j_gene: TRBJ2-7; v_gene: TRBV19; abundance: .; len: 14; CDR3aa: CASSPRLDPYEQYF; CDR3nt: TGTGCCAGTAGTCCACGATTGGACCCCTACGAGCAGTACTTC
d_gene: .; j_gene: TRBJ1-2; v_gene: TRBV4-1; abundance: .; len: 17; CDR3aa: CASSQERGHWTNYGYTF; CDR3nt: TGCGCCAGCAGCCAAGAGAGGGGTCACTGGACTAACTATGGCTACACCTTC
d_gene: .; j_gene: TRBJ2-7; v_gene: TRBV15; abundance: .; len: 16; CDR3aa: CATSTTRAPKVVEQYF; CDR3nt: TGTGCCACCAGCACCACTAGGGCGCCGAAGGTAGTCGAGCAGTACTTC
d_gene: .; j_gene: TRBJ1-2; v_gene: TRBV28; abundance: .; len: 15; CDR3aa: CASSPSGVLDYGYTF; CDR3nt: TGTGCCAGCAGTCCCTCGGGAGTACTAGACTATGGCTACACCTTC
d_gene: TRBD2; j_gene: TRBJ2-4; v_gene: TRBV28; abundance: .; len: 14; CDR3aa: CASSSREGGRSQYF; CDR3nt: TGTGCCAGTTCCTCCCGGGAGGGTGGAAGGAGTCAGTACTTC
d_gene: TRBD2; j_gene: TRBJ2-7; v_gene: TRBV19; abundance: .; len: 16; CDR3aa: CASRGLAGDFSYEQYF; CDR3nt: TGTGCCAGTAGGGGACTAGCGGGAGACTTCTCCTACGAGCAGTACTTC
d_gene: TRBD1; j_gene: TRBJ1-1; v_gene: TRBV13; abundance: .; len: 17; CDR3aa: CASSKDRGGPMNTEAFF; CDR3nt: TGTGCCAGCAGTAAGGACAGGGGAGGCCCCATGAACACTGAAGCTTTCTTT
d_gene: TRBD1; j_gene: TRBJ1-1; v_gene: TRBV6-5; abundance: .; len: 14; CDR3aa: CASKGQGINTEAFF; CDR3nt: TGTGCCAGCAAGGGACAGGGGATCAATACTGAAGCTTTCTTT
d_gene: .; j_gene: TRBJ2-7; v_gene: TRBV5-1; abundance: .; len: 14; CDR3aa: CASSLGVRGYEQYF; CDR3nt: TGCGCCAGCAGCTTGGGGGTCAGGGGCTACGAGCAGTACTTC
d_gene: .; j_gene: TRBJ1-2; v_gene: TRBV18; abundance: .; len: 15; CDR3aa: CASSLTGTTNYGYTF; CDR3nt: TGTGCCAGCTCACTAACAGGGACCACTAACTATGGCTACACCTTC
d_gene: TRBD2; j_gene: TRBJ2-1; v_gene: TRBV19; abundance: few; len: 16; CDR3aa: CASSTLGLAGANEQFF; CDR3nt: TGTGCCAGTAGTACCCTGGGACTAGCGGGAGCTAATGAGCAGTTCTTC
d_gene: .; j_gene: TRBJ2-7; v_gene: TRBV6-1; abundance: .; len: 11; CDR3aa: CASSEAREQYF; CDR3nt: TGTGCCAGCAGTGAAGCCCGAGAGCAGTACTTC
d_gene: .; j_gene: TRBJ2-5; v_gene: TRBV5-1; abundance: .; len: 15; CDR3aa: CASSPAGGGVRTQYF; CDR3nt: TGCGCCAGCAGCCCCGCCGGAGGGGGCGTTAGGACCCAGTACTTC
d_gene: .; j_gene: TRBJ2-7; v_gene: TRBV5-1; abundance: .; len: 13; CDR3aa: CASSLGYPYEQYF; CDR3nt: TGCGCCAGCAGCTTGGGCTACCCCTACGAGCAGTACTTC
d_gene: TRBD1; j_gene: TRBJ1-4; v_gene: TRBV6-1; abundance: .; len: 14; CDR3aa: CASSVQGAGEKLFF; CDR3nt: TGTGCCAGCAGTGTACAGGGGGCCGGCGAAAAACTGTTTTTT
d_gene: TRBD1; j_gene: TRBJ2-7; v_gene: TRBV7-2; abundance: .; len: 16; CDR3aa: CASSLASGQGAYEQYF; CDR3nt: TGTGCCAGCAGCTTAGCATCAGGTCAGGGGGCGTACGAGCAGTACTTC
d_gene: .; j_gene: TRBJ1-2; v_gene: TRBV27; abundance: .; len: 13; CDR3aa: CASSFGSLYGYTF; CDR3nt: TGTGCCAGCAGTTTTGGCAGCCTTTATGGCTACACCTTC
d_gene: .; j_gene: TRBJ2-7; v_gene: TRBV10-3; abundance: .; len: 13; CDR3aa: CAISGGQLYEQYF; CDR3nt: TGTGCCATCAGTGGCGGACAGCTCTACGAGCAGTACTTC
d_gene: TRBD1; j_gene: TRBJ2-3; v_gene: TRBV27; abundance: .; len: 15; CDR3aa: CASRTGGLGTDTQYF; CDR3nt: TGTGCCAGCAGGACAGGGGGATTGGGGACAGATACGCAGTATTTT
d_gene: .; j_gene: TRBJ2-1; v_gene: TRBV7-9; abundance: .; len: 15; CDR3aa: CASSLMGRNYNEQFF; CDR3nt: TGTGCCAGCAGCTTAATGGGGCGAAATTACAATGAGCAGTTCTTC
d_gene: .; j_gene: TRBJ2-5; v_gene: TRBV11-3; abundance: once; len: 14; CDR3aa: CASSLVGGLETQYF; CDR3nt: TGTGCCAGCAGCTTAGTCGGGGGATTAGAGACCCAGTACTTC
d_gene: TRBD2; j_gene: TRBJ2-3; v_gene: TRBV5-1; abundance: .; len: 15; CDR3aa: CASIPGLGAADTQYF; CDR3nt: TGCGCCAGCATTCCCGGACTAGGGGCGGCAGATACGCAGTATTTT
d_gene: TRBD2; j_gene: TRBJ2-3; v_gene: TRBV12-5; abundance: .; len: 16; CDR3aa: CASGGFGRASTDTQYF; CDR3nt: TGTGCTAGTGGGGGGTTCGGGAGGGCCAGCACAGATACGCAGTATTTT
d_gene: TRBD2; j_gene: TRBJ2-3; v_gene: TRBV19; abundance: .; len: 16; CDR3aa: CASSARLALYTDTQYF; CDR3nt: TGTGCCAGTAGTGCCCGACTAGCTCTCTACACAGATACGCAGTATTTT
d_gene: TRBD1; j_gene: TRBJ2-7; v_gene: TRBV5-6; abundance: .; len: 16; CDR3aa: CASSSTLGQKAYEQYF; CDR3nt: TGTGCCAGCAGCTCGACACTGGGACAGAAGGCCTACGAGCAGTACTTC
d_gene: TRBD1; j_gene: TRBJ1-1; v_gene: TRBV28; abundance: few; len: 13; CDR3aa: CASSLAGGFEAFF; CDR3nt: TGTGCCAGCAGTTTGGCAGGGGGATTTGAAGCTTTCTTT
d_gene: .; j_gene: TRBJ1-1; v_gene: TRBV2; abundance: .; len: 14; CDR3aa: CASSEQGINTEAFF; CDR3nt: TGTGCCAGCAGTGAGCAGGGAATAAACACTGAAGCTTTCTTT